This entry lists 25 T cell receptor beta chains sequenced from one sample in a study of cytomegalovirus exposure and HLA in healthy donors. The primer mix had 60 Vbeta and 13 Jbeta primers. The protocol was immunoSEQ multiplex PCR, while the TCRdb copy is restricted to in-frame clones and leaves out a portion. The table records 100,000 to 150,000 clones, about 81% of them present only once. The sequenced material came from PBMCs. The source is a woman in her 30s in good health and CMV-seronegative.

This clone was recorded only once. The chain couples TRBV10-2 to TRBJ1-5; 7 bases align to TRBD1. V was clipped by 5 bases and J by 4 bases; unmatched bases: 8. This CDR3 has 15 residues. CDR1 is WSHSY, CDR2 SAAADI, per germline. The CDR3 is CASSSGTVHNQPQHF. The DNA for the CDR3 is TGCGCCAGCAGTTCCGGGACAGTACATAATCAGCCCCAGCATTTT.

The V and J genes are TRBV30 and TRBJ2-3; no reliable D call. Trimming took off 4 bases at V and 2 bases at J, with 13 bases between the two ends. The CDR3 sequence is 14 residues long. Germline-derived CDR1 and CDR2 are GTSNPN and SVGIG (reference sequence). The CDR3 coding sequence is TGTGCCTGGAAAGACGGAGCACTCACAGATACGCAGTATTTT. Translation: CAWKDGALTDTQYF.

J is TRBJ1-1 and V is TRBV6-6; D is undetermined. This CDR3 is built from 12 residues. Germline CDR1 is MNHNY and CDR2 is SVGAGI (reference sequence). The ends were cut back, 0 bases at V and 6 bases at J, with 5 bases in the middle. The CDR3 DNA follows: TGTGCCAGCAGTTACTCGGCAGCTGAAGCTTTCTTT. Translated: CASSYSAAEAFF.

This rearrangement joins TRBV5-1 to TRBJ2-7; D is undetermined. V lost 3 bases and J lost 3, with 4 bases in between. CDR1 SGHRS and CDR2 YFSETQ come from the germline V gene. This CDR3 region has 11 residues. The CDR3 loop is CASSSSYEQYF. As DNA, the CDR3 is TGCGCCAGCAGCTCTAGCTACGAGCAGTACTTC.

This clone was detected only a few times. The gene calls are TRBV27 and TRBJ1-2; 9 bases match TRBD1. This CDR3 spans 14 amino acids. Germline lookup yields CDR1 MNHEY and CDR2 SMNVEV (reference sequence). Trimming removed 5 bases from V and 7 bases from J; junction bases left unmatched: 8. This chain's CDR3 is CASSPDRGAGGYTF. In nucleotides, the CDR3 is TGTGCCAGCAGTCCCGACAGGGGGGCTGGTGGCTACACCTTC.

The count of this clone is one. V gene TRBV18 combines with J gene TRBJ2-3; D may be TRBD1 (5 bases). V lost 0 bases to trimming and J lost 0 bases, with 10 bases between them. Per germline, CDR1 KGHSH and CDR2 LQKENI. This CDR3 has 16 amino acids. The CDR3 DNA follows: TGTGCCAGCTCACCACCGGAAGGGGCGAGCACAGATACGCAGTATTTT. The encoded protein is CASSPPEGASTDTQYF.

The rearrangement uses TRBV9 and TRBJ1-2; D is unclear. The CDR3 runs to 17 residues. Deletions cut 0 bases from V and 0 bases from J, with 15 bases between. CDR1 is SGDLS, CDR2 YYNGEE, per germline. The CDR3 loop reads CASSVDAQWEANYGYTF. DNA of the CDR3: TGTGCCAGCAGCGTAGATGCACAGTGGGAGGCTAACTATGGCTACACCTTC.

V is TRBV29-1 and J is TRBJ1-2; TRBD1 aligns across 9 bases. The CDR3 sequence is 15 residues long. The V segment lost 0 bases and the J segment 1 base; nucleotides outside the gene matches: 3. Germline values: CDR1 SQVTM, CDR2 ANQGSEA. CDR3 sequence: CSVEDGQGSNYGYTF. Written as DNA, the CDR3 is TGCAGCGTTGAAGATGGACAGGGGAGTAACTATGGCTACACCTTC.

V gene TRBV7-2 combines with J gene TRBJ2-7, with TRBD2 matching over 8 bases. CDR1 and CDR2 from the germline V gene are SGHTA and FQGNSA. The CDR3 contains 16 residues. Unmatched junction bases numbered 10, after V lost 4 bases and J lost 2 bases. As DNA, the CDR3 is TGTGCCAGCAGCTCGAGTCCACTAGCGGTGACCTACGAGCAGTACTTC. As protein: CASSSSPLAVTYEQYF.

The rearrangement links TRBV6-6 to TRBJ1-4, with 8 bases fitting TRBD1. V was clipped by 6 bases and J by 13 bases; unmatched bases: 10. CDR3 length: 13 residues. The V gene's germline CDR1 is MNHNY and CDR2 SVGAGI (reference sequence). CDR3 sequence reads: CASSQDRARRLFF. The CDR3 region has the DNA TGTGCCAGCAGCCAGGACAGGGCCCGCCGACTGTTTTTT.

This sequence joins TRBV2 and TRBJ2-7; 9 bases are shared with TRBD1. Germline values: CDR1 SNHLY, CDR2 FYNNEI. Losses at the gene ends were 6 bases for V and 5 bases for J; bases not matched to a gene: 8. There are 14 residues in the CDR3. CDR3: CASRRGTGQNEQYF. CDR3 nucleotide sequence: TGTGCCAGCAGAAGAGGGACAGGGCAGAACGAGCAGTACTTC.

The chain combines TRBV4-2 with TRBJ2-3; 15 bases are a match to TRBD2. The junction had 4 bases not matched to a gene; V was cut back by 4 bases and J by 2 bases. CDR1 and CDR2 (germline): LGHNA, YNFKEQ. This CDR3 spans 17 amino acids. The CDR3 reads CASSPRTSGRVTDTQYF. CDR3 DNA: TGTGCCAGCAGCCCGAGGACTAGCGGGAGGGTCACAGATACGCAGTATTTT.

V usage is TRBV7-2 and J usage is TRBJ2-7, with 8 bases matching TRBD2. Trimming took 2 bases from V and 4 from J; bases not matched to a gene: 13. This CDR3 is built from 17 residues. Looked up from germline, CDR1 is SGHTA and CDR2 is FQGNSA. For the CDR3, the DNA is TGTGCCAGCAGCTTATTACGGGATAGCGGGGCGGGTTACGAGCAGTACTTC. Its protein is CASSLLRDSGAGYEQYF. Filled out from reference TRBV7-2 and TRBJ2-7, the complete variable domain reads GAGVSQSPSNKVTEKGKDVELRCDPISGHTALYWYRQSLGQGLEFLIYFQGNSAPDKSGLPSDRFSAERTGGSVSTLTIQRTQQEDSAVYLCASSLLRDSGAGYEQYFGPGTRLTVT.

V usage is TRBV7-8 and J usage is TRBJ2-1, with 16 positions matching TRBD2. The V and J ends lost 8 bases and 5 bases, in that order; junction bases with no gene match: 6. This CDR3 has 16 residues. CDR1 SGHVS and CDR2 FQNEAQ come from the germline V gene. Written as DNA, the CDR3 is TGTGCCAGCCGTCCCGGGACTAGCGGGGGGGACAATGAGCAGTTCTTC. This encodes CASRPGTSGGDNEQFF. Combining the CDR3 with reference TRBV7-8 and TRBJ2-1 gives the whole variable domain GAGVSQSPRYKVAKRGQDVALRCDPISGHVSLFWYQQALGQGPEFLTYFQNEAQLDKSGLPSDRFFAERPEGSVSTLKIQRTQQEDSAVYLCASRPGTSGGDNEQFFGPGTRLTVL.

This clone was counted a few times. The chain is built from TRBV6-4 and TRBJ2-7, with 13 bases aligning to TRBD2. Per the germline V gene, CDR1 is MRHNA and CDR2 is SNTAGT. There are 15 residues in the CDR3. Losses at the gene ends were 5 bases for V and 7 bases for J; bases not matched to a gene: 8. The CDR3 loop reads CASSPGLAGAGEQYF. The CDR3 nucleotides read TGTGCCAGCAGTCCAGGACTAGCGGGAGCCGGGGAGCAGTACTTC.

J is TRBJ2-1 and V is TRBV6-5; the D gene is possibly TRBD2 (5 bases). V lost 0 bases and J lost 8, with 17 bases in between. Germline V gene data show CDR1 as MNHEY and CDR2 as SVGAGI. This CDR3 has 16 amino acids. The CDR3 nucleotides read TGTGCCAGCAGTTACTCGCCTAAACTAGTGTACCATGAGCAGTTCTTC. It is translated as CASSYSPKLVYHEQFF.

This chain links TRBV11-2 with TRBJ2-1; TRBD2 matches at 10 bases. The CDR3 sequence is 16 residues long. Losses at the gene ends were 5 bases for V and 5 bases for J; bases not matched to a gene: 9. Germline V CDR1 and CDR2: SGHAT, FQNNGV. CDR3 sequence reads: CASSRPSGRPNNEQFF. CDR3 sequence (DNA): TGTGCCAGCAGCCGCCCTAGCGGGAGACCCAACAATGAGCAGTTCTTC.

V is TRBV5-4 and J is TRBJ1-1; D is unclear. Looked up from germline, CDR1 is SGHNT and CDR2 is YYREEE (reference sequence). V dropped 1 base and J dropped 3 bases, with 7 bases sitting between them. CDR3 size: 13 residues. In DNA, the CDR3 is TGTGCCAGCAGCTTGAACAGCTACACTGAAGCTTTCTTT. Encoded protein: CASSLNSYTEAFF. Full variable domain (outside the CDR3, taken from reference TRBV5-4 and TRBJ1-1): ETGVTQSPTHLIKTRGQQVTLRCSSQSGHNTVSWYQQALGQGPQFIFQYYREEENGRGNFPPRFSGLQFPNYSSELNVNALELDDSALYLCASSLNSYTEAFFGQGTRLTVV.

The J gene is TRBJ2-3, the V gene TRBV7-2; D may be TRBD1 (6 bases). Germline V lookup: CDR1 SGHTA, CDR2 FQGNSA. V was clipped by 5 bases and J by 6 bases, with 12 bases between them. CDR3 length equals 13 residues. In DNA, the CDR3 is TGTGCCAGCAGCCCACAGGGTTGGGATACGCAGTATTTT. Translated, it gives CASSPQGWDTQYF.

This chain uses TRBV5-5 with TRBJ1-3; TRBD1 might be the D (5 bases). Trimming stripped 3 bases from V and 0 bases from J, with 10 bases between. Germline values: CDR1 SGHKS, CDR2 YYEKEE (reference sequence). This CDR3 comprises 15 residues. CDR3 coding DNA: TGTGCCAGCAGCTGGGGGGAAAACTCTGGAAACACCATATATTTT. As protein: CASSWGENSGNTIYF.

The chain couples TRBV6-4 to TRBJ2-2; 11 bases map to TRBD1. CDR1 is MRHNA and CDR2 is SNTAGT in the germline V gene. This CDR3 has 15 amino acids. Trimming at V came to 5 bases and at J to 4 bases, leaving 3 bases not matched to a gene. CDR3 coding DNA: TGTGCCAGCAGTTACGGGACAGGGGGCACCGGGGAGCTGTTTTTT. This translates into CASSYGTGGTGELFF.

This chain connects TRBV6-5 to TRBJ2-5; 7 positions agree with TRBD2. The CDR3 has 15 residues. Per germline, CDR1 MNHEY and CDR2 SVGAGI. The J segment lost 4 bases and the V segment lost 0 bases, leaving 5 bases of the junction unmatched. The CDR3 DNA reads TGTGCCAGCAGTTACTCGTCGGGAGGTCGAGAGACCCAGTACTTC. Encoded protein: CASSYSSGGRETQYF.

The chain employs TRBV7-3 and TRBJ2-1, with TRBD2 matching 11 bases. Germline CDR1 and CDR2: SGHTA and FQGTGA. This CDR3 contains 15 residues. Trimming removed 6 bases from V and 6 bases from J; junction bases left unmatched: 7. CDR3 residues: CASSETSGGINEQFF. DNA of the CDR3: TGTGCCAGCAGTGAAACTAGCGGGGGAATCAATGAGCAGTTCTTC.

The J gene is TRBJ1-6, the V gene TRBV30; 8 positions agree with TRBD1. With 3 bases clipped from V and 10 bases from J, the junction kept 8 bases outside the gene matches. CDR1 and CDR2 (germline): GTSNPN, SVGIG (reference sequence). The CDR3 contains 14 residues. CDR3 sequence reads: CAWSEQGDVSPLHF. The CDR3 DNA sequence: TGTGCCTGGAGCGAACAGGGGGACGTCTCACCCCTCCACTTT.

The chain has TRBV7-3 and TRBJ1-1, with TRBD1 matching over 10 bases. This CDR3 is built from 15 residues. Germline CDR1 reads SGHTA; CDR2 reads FQGTGA. J gave up 6 bases and V 5 bases, and 9 bases lay outside the gene matches. The CDR3 DNA follows: TGTGCCAGCAGCCCCGGGACAGGGGAAAGACCTGAAGCTTTCTTT. Translated, it gives CASSPGTGERPEAFF.